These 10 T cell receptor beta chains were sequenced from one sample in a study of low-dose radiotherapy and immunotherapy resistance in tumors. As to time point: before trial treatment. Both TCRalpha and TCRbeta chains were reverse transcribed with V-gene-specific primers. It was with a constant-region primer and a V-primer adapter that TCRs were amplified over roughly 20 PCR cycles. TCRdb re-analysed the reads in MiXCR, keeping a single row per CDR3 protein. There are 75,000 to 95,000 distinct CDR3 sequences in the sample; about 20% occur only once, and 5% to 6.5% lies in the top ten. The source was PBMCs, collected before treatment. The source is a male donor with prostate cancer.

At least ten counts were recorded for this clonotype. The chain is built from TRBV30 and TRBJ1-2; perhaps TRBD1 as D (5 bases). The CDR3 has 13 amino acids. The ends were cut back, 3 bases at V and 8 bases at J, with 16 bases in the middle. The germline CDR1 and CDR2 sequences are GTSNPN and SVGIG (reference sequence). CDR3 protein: CAWREGELRGYTF. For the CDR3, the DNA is TGTGCCTGGAGGGAAGGGGAACTCCGAGGCTACACCTTC. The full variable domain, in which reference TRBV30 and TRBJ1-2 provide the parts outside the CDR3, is SQTIHQWPATLVQPVGSPLSLECTVEGTSNPNLYWYRQAAGRGLQLLFYSVGIGQISSEVPQNLSASRPQDRQFILSSKKLLLSDSGFYLCAWREGELRGYTFGSGTRLTVV.

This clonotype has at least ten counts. In DNA, the CDR3 is TGCAGTGCTAGACTCAGCCTGGACAAAAACATTCAGTACTTC. Translating gives CSARLSLDKNIQYF. The gene calls are TRBV20-1 and TRBJ2-4; D unresolved. The CDR3 extends over 14 amino acids. The germline V and J ends were trimmed by 2 bases and 3 bases, with 11 bases remaining between them. The germline CDR1 and CDR2 sequences are DFQATT and SNEGSKA (reference sequence).

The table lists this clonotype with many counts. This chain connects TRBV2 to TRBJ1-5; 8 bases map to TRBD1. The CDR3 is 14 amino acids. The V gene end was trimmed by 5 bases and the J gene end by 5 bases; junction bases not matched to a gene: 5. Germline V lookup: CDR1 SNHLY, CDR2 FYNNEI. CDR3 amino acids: CASSIGQGDQPQHF. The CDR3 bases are TGTGCCAGCAGTATCGGACAGGGTGATCAGCCCCAGCATTTT.

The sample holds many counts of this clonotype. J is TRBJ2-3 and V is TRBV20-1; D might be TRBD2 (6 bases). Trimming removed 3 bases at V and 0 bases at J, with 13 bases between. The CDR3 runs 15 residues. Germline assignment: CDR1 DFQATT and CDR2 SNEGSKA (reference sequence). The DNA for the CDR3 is TGCAGTGCTAGCCGGCAGGGAGGTAGCACAGATACGCAGTATTTT. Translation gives CSASRQGGSTDTQYF.

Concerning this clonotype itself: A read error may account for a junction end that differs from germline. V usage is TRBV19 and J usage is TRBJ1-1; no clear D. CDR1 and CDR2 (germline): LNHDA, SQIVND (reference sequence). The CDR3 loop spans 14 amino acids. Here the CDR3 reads CASSIGNMNTEALF. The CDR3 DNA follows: TGTGCCAGTAGTATCGGAAACATGAACACTGAAGCTCTCTTT.

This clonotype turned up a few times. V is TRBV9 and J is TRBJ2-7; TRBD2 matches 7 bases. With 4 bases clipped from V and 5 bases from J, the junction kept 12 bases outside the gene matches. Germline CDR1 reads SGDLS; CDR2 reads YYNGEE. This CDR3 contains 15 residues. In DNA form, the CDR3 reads TGTGCCAGCAGCCCCGAGGGACTACCTTCCCACGAGCAGTACTTC. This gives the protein CASSPEGLPSHEQYF.

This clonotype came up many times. CDR3 amino acids: CASSSRQRMNYGYTF. The CDR3 DNA follows: TGTGCCAGCAGTTCTCGACAGAGAATGAACTATGGCTACACCTTC. The chain links TRBV27 to TRBJ1-2; D perhaps matches TRBD1 (5 bases). The CDR3 consists of 15 residues. The V end was cut by 4 bases, the J end by 2 bases, with 14 bases between. Germline V CDR1 and CDR2: MNHEY, SMNVEV (reference sequence).

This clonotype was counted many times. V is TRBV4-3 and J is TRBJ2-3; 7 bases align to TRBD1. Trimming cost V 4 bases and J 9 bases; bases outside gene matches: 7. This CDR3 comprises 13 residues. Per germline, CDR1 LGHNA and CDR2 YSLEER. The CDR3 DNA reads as TGCGCCAGCAGCCGAGACAGGGTTGGGACGCAGTATTTT. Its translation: CASSRDRVGTQYF.

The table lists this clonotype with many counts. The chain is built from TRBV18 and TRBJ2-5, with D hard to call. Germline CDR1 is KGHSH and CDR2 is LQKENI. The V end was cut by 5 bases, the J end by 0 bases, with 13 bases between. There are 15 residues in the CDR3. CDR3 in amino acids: CASSFAATYQETQYF. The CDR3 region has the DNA TGTGCCAGCTCATTTGCAGCTACGTACCAAGAGACCCAGTACTTC.

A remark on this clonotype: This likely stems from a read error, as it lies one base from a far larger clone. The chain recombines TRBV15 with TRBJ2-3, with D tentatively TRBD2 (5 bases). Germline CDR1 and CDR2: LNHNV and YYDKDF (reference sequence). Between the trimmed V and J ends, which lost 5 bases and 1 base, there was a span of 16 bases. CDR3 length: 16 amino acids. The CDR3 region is CATSEREGSRTDTQYF. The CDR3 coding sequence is TGTGCCACCAGCGAGAGAGAGGGTTCTCGCACAGATACGCAGTATTTT.